This T cell receptor (beta chain) was identified in a study of T cells after yellow fever vaccination. The CDR3 contains 15 residues. V was pared by 10 bases and J by 1 base, with 16 bases between. TCRdb called the 5' RACE reads again in MiXCR, with one record for every CDR3 protein. The sample shows approximately 600,000 distinct CDR3 sequences, roughly an eighth of them seen only once. This clonotype was detected ten times or more. This receptor was identified in a man aged 25-45 years who received the YFV17D yellow fever vaccine. Sequencing used PBMCs, obtained on the day of the yellow fever booster vaccination. This chain links TRBV12-3 or TRBV12-4 with TRBJ2-2; D is uncertain. The CDR3 is CANDSPAGNTGELFF. CDR3 sequence (DNA): TGTGCCAATGACTCGCCGGCCGGGAACACCGGGGAGCTGTTTTTT.